The sequence of this TCR beta chain was determined in a study of OX40 agonist ivuxolimab in advanced cancers. TCRdb's copy holds only in-frame clones and misses some; the assay was immunoSEQ multiplex PCR. The table lists roughly 66,000 clones, approximately 80% of them singletons. Germline CDR1 reads KGHSH; CDR2 reads LQKENI. The CDR3 covers 12 residues. The V and J ends lost 2 bases and 7 bases respectively, with 5 bases between them. Source: CD4+ or CD8+ T cells sorted from blood, taken in a trial of the OX40 agonist ivuxolimab. The chain has TRBV18 and TRBJ2-2; D unclear. The source is an adult with an advanced solid tumor such as melanoma, head and neck, liver or kidney cancer. This CDR3 is CASSPSIGELFF. In DNA, the CDR3 is TGTGCCAGCTCACCAAGCATCGGGGAGCTGTTTTTT.